Listed below are T cell receptor beta chains from one sample, sequenced in a study of CD8 T cells in ankylosing spondylitis. TCRdb reprocessed the 5' RACE reads via MiXCR and lists one record per CDR3 protein. The table has more than 650,000 distinct CDR3 sequences, approximately 12% seen once. Sequencing was performed on blood, either unsorted or a sorted T cell fraction (not recorded which). These receptors all stem from a male donor with ankylosing spondylitis. Each CDR3 is given with its conserved first and last residue. Fields, in order: CDR3 length, J gene, D gene, clone size, V gene, CDR3 DNA, CDR3 protein. D genes are given only for firm matches. Part of the rows lack a size; the others show once, few, many or a class for expanded clones.

>15|TRBJ2-5|.|.|TRBV5-5
TGTGCCAGCAGCTTTGGGTCCCGGGACCTAGAGACCCAGTACTTC
CASSFGSRDLETQYF
>16|TRBJ1-5|TRBD1|.|TRBV19
TGTGCCAGTACCTTAAGGGGGCGCATTGGCAATCAGCCCCAGCATTTT
CASTLRGRIGNQPQHF
>12|TRBJ1-2|.|.|TRBV20-1
TGCACTTCACCGAAGGACGGAGGAGGCTACACCTTC
CTSPKDGGGYTF
>16|TRBJ1-2|.|few|TRBV4-3
TGCGCCAGCAGCCAAGATCCACCGGACACAGTTTTTGGCTACACCTTC
CASSQDPPDTVFGYTF
>17|TRBJ2-5|TRBD2|.|TRBV7-2
TGTGCCAGCAGCACCCGGACTAGCGGGAGTTGGAGAAAGACCCAGTACTTC
CASSTRTSGSWRKTQYF
>15|TRBJ2-5|TRBD2|few|TRBV28
TGTGCCAGCAGTTCGTTAGGACTAGAGGGGGAGACCCAGTACTTC
CASSSLGLEGETQYF
>15|TRBJ2-5|.|.|TRBV7-2
TGTGCCAGCAGCTTAGGTGTCAGGGCCCAAGAGACCCAGTACTTC
CASSLGVRAQETQYF
>15|TRBJ2-3|TRBD2|many|TRBV7-6
TGTGCCAGCAGCAACGTCCTAGCGGCCACAGATACGCAGTATTTT
CASSNVLAATDTQYF
>15|TRBJ1-1|TRBD1|few|TRBV7-3
TGTGCCAGCAGCTTAACAGGGGGCAAGAACACTGAAGCTTTCTTT
CASSLTGGKNTEAFF
>16|TRBJ2-3|TRBD2|.|TRBV4-3
TGCGCCAGCAGCCAAGTCGGGGGGAGGGCCAGAGATACGCAGTATTTT
CASSQVGGRARDTQYF
>13|TRBJ1-3|.|few|TRBV4-2
TGTGCCAGCAGCCCCTCCTTCGGAAACACCATATATTTT
CASSPSFGNTIYF
>16|TRBJ2-3|.|.|TRBV5-1
TGCGCCAGCAGCTTAATGGGGAGCGGAGGAACAGATACGCAGTATTTT
CASSLMGSGGTDTQYF
>12|TRBJ2-1|.|.|TRBV2
TGTGCCAGCAGTTACGTTTGGGGGGAGCAGTTCTTC
CASSYVWGEQFF
>11|TRBJ2-1|.|many|TRBV12-3/TRBV12-4
TGTGCCAGCAGTGTAGTATCCCTGCAGTTCTTC
CASSVVSLQFF
>14|TRBJ1-1|TRBD1|.|TRBV6-4
TGTGCCAGCAGTGACGAGGGGGCGATCACTGAAGCTTTCTTT
CASSDEGAITEAFF
>15|TRBJ2-1|TRBD2|.|TRBV5-1
TGCGCCAGCAGACTAGCGCCGAACTCCTACAATGAGCAGTTCTTC
CASRLAPNSYNEQFF
>14|TRBJ2-1|.|.|TRBV11-3
TGTGCCAGCAGCTCGAGGGCAGTTCCCCATGAGCAGTTCTTC
CASSSRAVPHEQFF
>15|TRBJ2-5|TRBD1|.|TRBV7-2
TGTGCCAGCAGCCCGCAACAGGGGGCGAGGAAGACCCAGTACTTC
CASSPQQGARKTQYF
>16|TRBJ1-1|.|few|TRBV4-3
TGCGCCAGCAGCCAAGAAGACTCGAACGAGAACACTGAAGCTTTCTTT
CASSQEDSNENTEAFF
>15|TRBJ2-7|TRBD2|.|TRBV7-8
TGTGCCAGCAGCGCGCCGGGACTAGCGGCCTACGAGCAGTACTTC
CASSAPGLAAYEQYF
>15|TRBJ2-5|TRBD2|.|TRBV6-5
TGTGCCAGCAGTTACTGGGGAGGGGTAGGGGAGACCCAGTACTTC
CASSYWGGVGETQYF
>15|TRBJ2-7|TRBD2|.|TRBV20-1
TGCAGTGCTAGAAAAACCGGGAGCGGGAGCGACGAGCAGTACTTC
CSARKTGSGSDEQYF
>17|TRBJ1-5|.|few|TRBV20-1
TGCAGTGCTAGAGATCCCCGGAGGGGAAGGAGCAATCAGCCCCAGCATTTT
CSARDPRRGRSNQPQHF
>14|TRBJ2-3|.|few|TRBV27
TGTGCCAGCAGGAGGGGCGGGCACACAGATACGCAGTATTTT
CASRRGGHTDTQYF
>13|TRBJ1-1|.|.|TRBV27
TGTGCCAGCAGTCCCCAGGGGACGGCCGCAGCTTTCTTT
CASSPQGTAAAFF
>15|TRBJ2-1|TRBD2|many|TRBV29-1
TGCAGCGTTGATACAAGCGGGAGCTCCTACAATGAGCAGTTCTTC
CSVDTSGSSYNEQFF
>12|TRBJ1-2|TRBD1|.|TRBV20-1
TGCAGGACAGGGGGCGCGAACTATGGCTACACCTTC
CRTGGANYGYTF
>16|TRBJ2-2|TRBD2|many|TRBV20-1
TGCAGTGCTAGAGATCCCCCCGGGAGGGGCACCGGGGAGCTGTTTTTT
CSARDPPGRGTGELFF
>14|TRBJ2-1|TRBD2|many|TRBV9
TGTGCCAGCAGCGTAGTAGCGGGAAGCAATGAGCAGTTCTTC
CASSVVAGSNEQFF
>14|TRBJ2-5|.|.|TRBV20-1
TGCAGTGCCCGGAAGCTGCGGCAGGGCGAGACCCAGTACTTC
CSARKLRQGETQYF
>14|TRBJ1-4|.|few|TRBV4-2
TGTGCCAGCAGCCAAGGGCAGAATAATGAAAAACTGTTTTTT
CASSQGQNNEKLFF
>13|TRBJ1-6|TRBD1|many|TRBV20-1
TGCAGTGCTAAGGACAGGGGTACTTCACCCCTCCACTTT
CSAKDRGTSPLHF
>14|TRBJ1-5|.|.|TRBV20-1
TGCAGTGCTGGAAGGTCCAGCGACCGTAAGCCCCAGCATTTT
CSAGRSSDRKPQHF
>12|TRBJ2-7|.|.|TRBV6-5
TGTGCTACAGGGGGGGACGCCTACGAGCAGTACTTC
CATGGDAYEQYF
>17|TRBJ1-5|TRBD1|.|TRBV6-1
TGTGCCAGCACCGCGGGACAGGGGGCCGGGAGCAATCAGCCCCAGCATTTT
CASTAGQGAGSNQPQHF
>15|TRBJ1-5|TRBD1|.|TRBV7-3
TGTGCCAGCAGCGTAACAGGGGATCCGAATCAGCCCCAGCATTTT
CASSVTGDPNQPQHF
>14|TRBJ2-3|TRBD2|few|TRBV7-8
TGTGCCAGCAGTTCTAGCGGGAGATACAATACGCAGTATTTT
CASSSSGRYNTQYF
>13|TRBJ1-1|TRBD1|few|TRBV7-6
TGTGCCAGCAGACAGGGGTGGGACACTGAAGCTTTCTTT
CASRQGWDTEAFF
>14|TRBJ2-7|TRBD1|.|TRBV12-3/TRBV12-4
TGTGCCAGCAGGGGACAGGTCCTATCCTACGAGCAGTACTTC
CASRGQVLSYEQYF
>13|TRBJ1-2|TRBD1|few|TRBV29-1
TGCAGCGCCTTGCCCAGGGGGCAGTATGGCTACACCTTC
CSALPRGQYGYTF
>16|TRBJ1-5|.|.|TRBV7-9
TGTGCCAGCAGTCCCGGACCCCCGAGGGCCAATCAGCCCCAGCATTTT
CASSPGPPRANQPQHF
>16|TRBJ1-2|.|.|TRBV6-1
TGTGCCAGCAGTCATAACGCTCGGGACCTTTTCTATGGCTACACCTTC
CASSHNARDLFYGYTF